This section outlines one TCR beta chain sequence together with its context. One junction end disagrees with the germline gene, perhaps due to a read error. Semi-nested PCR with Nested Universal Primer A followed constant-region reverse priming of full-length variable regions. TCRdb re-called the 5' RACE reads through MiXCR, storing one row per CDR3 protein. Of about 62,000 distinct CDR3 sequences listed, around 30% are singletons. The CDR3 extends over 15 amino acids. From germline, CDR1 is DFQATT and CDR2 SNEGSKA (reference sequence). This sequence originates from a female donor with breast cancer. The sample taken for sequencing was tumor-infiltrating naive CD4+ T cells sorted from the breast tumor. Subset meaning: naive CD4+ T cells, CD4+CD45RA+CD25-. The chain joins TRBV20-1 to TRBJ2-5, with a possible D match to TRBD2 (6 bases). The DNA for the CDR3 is TGCGGTGCTGCCAACCGGGCGTTACGGGGGGAGACCCAGTACTTC. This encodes CGAANRALRGETQYF.